This T cell receptor (beta chain) originates from a study of regulatory T cells in long-lasting Graves disease. Study findings and constraints: Between persistent patients, about 2,700 public clonotypes were shared, exceeding the approximately 990 shared between new patients.

This clonotype was detected only a few times. As yet, its antigen is unknown. Germline V gene lookup returns CDR1 SGDLS and CDR2 YYNGEE. The V end lost 0 bases, the J end lost 2 bases, and 17 bases lay between the germline ends. This CDR3 is 17 amino acids long. Time point in this sample: newly diagnosed GD, antithyroid drugs for less than 3 months. Extracted PBMC RNA gave rise to the TCR library. Building of the TCR beta libraries involved iRepertoire HTBI primers and Arm-PCR of CDR3 regions. Via MiXCR, TCRdb re-called the multiplex PCR reads, giving one row per CDR3 protein. The table includes more than 400,000 distinct CDR3 sequences, roughly 16% detected once. The same sample was also studied in work on T cells in Graves' hyperthyroidism and ophthalmopathy.

The rearrangement links TRBV9 to TRBJ1-1; a weak D match, TRBD1 (6 bases). Sequenced material: peripheral blood mononuclear cells (PBMCs), taken at new diagnosis, from a patient treated with antithyroid drugs. The source is a man aged 40-50 years with Graves disease. The CDR3 DNA reads TGTGCCAGCAGCGTAGAAGCCCGGGGGCGCGGTAACACTGAAGCTTTCTTT. This codes for CASSVEARGRGNTEAFF.